These T cell receptor beta chains were read from a single sample in a study of blood T cell repertoires in COVID-19. Some clones are missing from TCRdb's copy, which holds only in-frame ones; the method was immunoSEQ multiplex PCR. Of about 170,000 clones listed, around 85% are singletons. Sequenced material: peripheral blood. Every receptor here comes from a woman aged 55-70 years with COVID-19, enrolled during active disease. CDR3s include the opening cysteine and the closing phenylalanine or tryptophan. The order of the fields is D gene, V gene, clone size, J gene, CDR3 DNA, CDR3 protein. The D gene is left open where the match is weak. The size field is filled for only some rows; it gives once, few, many or a size class.

.	TRBV14	.	TRBJ1-2	TGTGCCAGCAGCCTCCTAGGGGGGGTCTCATTTGGCTACACCTTC	CASSLLGGVSFGYTF
.	TRBV29-1	.	TRBJ1-4	TGCAGCGTGGCTCGCGACCCTAGAAGTAATGAAAAACTGTTTTTT	CSVARDPRSNEKLFF
TRBD1	TRBV24-1	.	TRBJ2-1	TGTGCCACCAGTGATTTCAACAGGGGATACAATGAGCAGTTCTTC	CATSDFNRGYNEQFF
TRBD1	TRBV14	once	TRBJ2-7	TGTGCCAGCAGCTCAAGACAGGGGACCTACGAGCAGTACTTC	CASSSRQGTYEQYF
.	TRBV4-1	.	TRBJ2-7	TGCGCCAGCAGCCAAAGCACAGCGCGGGACTACGAGCAGTACTTC	CASSQSTARDYEQYF
TRBD2	TRBV29-1	.	TRBJ2-3	TGCAGCTCCGGACTAGCGGGACTCACAGATACGCAGTATTTT	CSSGLAGLTDTQYF
.	TRBV30	.	TRBJ1-2	TGTGCCTTCAGGGAGGGACGCTATGGCTACACCTTC	CAFREGRYGYTF
TRBD1	TRBV11-3	.	TRBJ2-5	TGTGCCAGCAGCCCCCGGACAGGGAAAGAGACCCAGTACTTC	CASSPRTGKETQYF
TRBD1	TRBV12-5	.	TRBJ1-2	TGTGCTAGTGGCCGGACTGACAGGGGCTATGGCTACACCTTC	CASGRTDRGYGYTF
TRBD2	TRBV3-1/TRBV3-2	few	TRBJ2-3	TGTGCCAGCAGCCCCGGACTAGCGTCAGATACGCAGTATTTT	CASSPGLASDTQYF
.	TRBV9	.	TRBJ2-3	TGTGCCAGCAGCGAGGGGTCTGCGTGGACAGATACGCAGTATTTT	CASSEGSAWTDTQYF
.	TRBV19	.	TRBJ2-5	TGTGCCAGTAGTAGTGGACGGAGGGAGACCCAGTACTTC	CASSSGRRETQYF
TRBD1	TRBV11-3	.	TRBJ2-7	TGTGCCAGCAGCTTCTGGACAGGGGAGTACGAGCAGTACTTC	CASSFWTGEYEQYF
.	TRBV7-2	.	TRBJ2-7	TGTGCCAGCAGCTTAGTCAACGAGCAGTACTTC	CASSLVNEQYF
.	TRBV5-5	.	TRBJ2-5	TGTGCCAGCAGCTTGAGGCCGGACAACCAAGAGACCCAGTACTTC	CASSLRPDNQETQYF
TRBD1	TRBV6-2/TRBV6-3	.	TRBJ2-7	TGTGCCAGCAGTAGGGACAGGGGCTCCTACGAGCAGTACTTC	CASSRDRGSYEQYF
.	TRBV28	.	TRBJ1-5	TGTGCCAGCGGATTAGGTTCCCGGGGGAGGCCCCAGCATTTT	CASGLGSRGRPQHF
.	TRBV19	.	TRBJ1-5	TGTGCCAGTAGTACCTACAGTAGCAATCAGCCCCAGCATTTT	CASSTYSSNQPQHF
TRBD2	TRBV5-1	.	TRBJ2-7	TGCGCCAGCAGCTTGGAAGGGGTGGGAGGGCCCTCCGAGCAGTACTTC	CASSLEGVGGPSEQYF
TRBD1	TRBV7-2	.	TRBJ1-2	TGTGCCAGCAGCTCCGACCCAGGGGGCGGGGAGGGCTACACCTTC	CASSSDPGGGEGYTF
.	TRBV7-9	.	TRBJ1-1	TGTGCCAGCAGCTTACCCCCCCCACAGAACACTGAAGCTTTCTTT	CASSLPPPQNTEAFF
.	TRBV19	.	TRBJ1-1	TGTGCCAGTAGTACCACAGGTGAAGCTTTCTTT	CASSTTGEAFF
TRBD2	TRBV5-1	.	TRBJ2-7	TGCGCCAGCAGCTTGCCTAGCGGGAGTCTCGAGCAGTACTTC	CASSLPSGSLEQYF
.	TRBV15	.	TRBJ2-7	TGTGCCACCAGCAGAGACCCTGCCTACGAGCAGTACTTC	CATSRDPAYEQYF
.	TRBV2	.	TRBJ2-7	TGTGCCAGTAGGCAGGGCAGGCTTTTCTCCTACGAGCAGTACTTC	CASRQGRLFSYEQYF
.	TRBV10-3	.	TRBJ2-1	TGTGCCATTGGGAGAAATGAGCAGTTCTTC	CAIGRNEQFF
.	TRBV24-1	.	TRBJ1-5	TGTGCCACCAGTGATGGTGGCAGGGGCAATCAGCCCCAGCATTTT	CATSDGGRGNQPQHF
TRBD2	TRBV25-1	.	TRBJ2-4	TGTGCCAGCAGTGAAGCGGGAGAAAACATTCAGTACTTC	CASSEAGENIQYF
TRBD1	TRBV23-1	.	TRBJ2-1	TGCGCCAGCAGTCCAGGGGGCTCCTACAATGAGCAGTTCTTC	CASSPGGSYNEQFF
TRBD1	TRBV4-2	.	TRBJ2-3	TGTGCCAGCAGCCAACTCGACAGGGATGCAGATACGCAGTATTTT	CASSQLDRDADTQYF
TRBD2	TRBV19	.	TRBJ2-7	TGTGCCAGTAGTGCAGCGGGAGGGGTTGAGCAGTACTTC	CASSAAGGVEQYF
TRBD1	TRBV7-2	.	TRBJ1-1	TGTGCCAGCAGCTTTACAGGGGGCCCTTTGAACACTGAAGCTTTCTTT	CASSFTGGPLNTEAFF
.	TRBV6-2/TRBV6-3	once	TRBJ2-7	TGTGCCAGCAGCCCTCACTACGAGCAGTACTTC	CASSPHYEQYF
.	TRBV9	.	TRBJ1-1	TGTGCCAGCAGCGTAGGTGAGGGCGGAGGGACTGAAGCTTTCTTT	CASSVGEGGGTEAFF
.	TRBV5-6	.	TRBJ1-2	TGTGCCAGCAGCCCAAGGCCGCAAGGGAGGAGTGGCTACACCTTC	CASSPRPQGRSGYTF
TRBD1	TRBV6-5	.	TRBJ2-7	TGTGCCAGCAGGTTAGGGGGCGCCCCGTACGAGCAGTACTTC	CASRLGGAPYEQYF
.	TRBV5-5	.	TRBJ2-2	TGTGCCAGCAGCACCGAGGACTCTCGGGGGGAGCTGTTTTTT	CASSTEDSRGELFF
TRBD1	TRBV6-2/TRBV6-3	.	TRBJ2-6	TGTGCCAGCAGTTACTCGGCGGACAGGGCCGGGGCCAACGTCCTGACTTTC	CASSYSADRAGANVLTF
TRBD2	TRBV4-3	.	TRBJ2-7	TGCGCCAGCAGCCGGGGACTAGCGGGACTCTACGAGCAGTACTTC	CASSRGLAGLYEQYF
.	TRBV5-4	.	TRBJ2-1	TGTGCCAGCAGCTATGGGCAGGGATCCTACAATGAGCAGTTCTTC	CASSYGQGSYNEQFF
.	TRBV21-1	.	TRBJ1-2	TGTGCCAGCAGAGGGACAGCAACCTCGAGCTATGGCTACACCTTC	CASRGTATSSYGYTF
.	TRBV19	.	TRBJ1-2	TGTGCCAGTGGGGGCTATAACTATGGCTACACCTTC	CASGGYNYGYTF
TRBD2	TRBV5-1	.	TRBJ2-7	TGCGCCAGCACCCCGAGGGGAAGCGGGAGGACCTCTAACGAGCAGTACTTC	CASTPRGSGRTSNEQYF
.	TRBV10-3	.	TRBJ1-1	TGTGCCATCAGTGCGCGCGACGGGGTGGCTGAAGCTTTCTTT	CAISARDGVAEAFF
TRBD1	TRBV24-1	.	TRBJ2-3	TGTGCCACGACGGACAGGGGGAAGACAGATACGCAGTATTTT	CATTDRGKTDTQYF
.	TRBV12-3/TRBV12-4	.	TRBJ1-1	TGTGCCAGCAGTCCCCTAGATGGAGCTTTCTTT	CASSPLDGAFF
TRBD2	TRBV6-6	.	TRBJ2-2	TGTGCCAGCAGTCGTCTACTAGCGGGAGAAATCGACACCGGGGAGCTGTTTTTT	CASSRLLAGEIDTGELFF